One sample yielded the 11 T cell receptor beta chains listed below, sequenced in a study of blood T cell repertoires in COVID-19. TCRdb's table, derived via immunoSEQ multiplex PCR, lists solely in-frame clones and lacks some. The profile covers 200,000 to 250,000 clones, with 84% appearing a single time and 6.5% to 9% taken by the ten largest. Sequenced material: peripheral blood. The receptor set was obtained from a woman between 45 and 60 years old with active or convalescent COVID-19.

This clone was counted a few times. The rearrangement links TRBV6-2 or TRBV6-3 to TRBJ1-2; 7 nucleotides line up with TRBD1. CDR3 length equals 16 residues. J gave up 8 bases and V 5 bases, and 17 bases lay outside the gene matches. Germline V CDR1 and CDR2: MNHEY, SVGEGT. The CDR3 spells CASSVPPGQTPGGYTF. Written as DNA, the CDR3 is TGTGCCAGCAGTGTGCCCCCGGGACAGACGCCAGGGGGCTACACCTTC.

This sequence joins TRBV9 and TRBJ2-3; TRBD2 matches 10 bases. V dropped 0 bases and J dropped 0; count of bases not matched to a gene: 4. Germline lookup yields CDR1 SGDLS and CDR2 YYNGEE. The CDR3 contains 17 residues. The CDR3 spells CASSVGLAGDSTDTQYF. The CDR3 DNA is TGTGCCAGCAGCGTAGGCCTAGCGGGAGATAGCACAGATACGCAGTATTTT.

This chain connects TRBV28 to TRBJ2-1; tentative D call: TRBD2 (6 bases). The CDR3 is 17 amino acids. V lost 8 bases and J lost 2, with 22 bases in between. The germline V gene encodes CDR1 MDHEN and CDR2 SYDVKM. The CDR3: CASLSRSGGKPYNEQFF. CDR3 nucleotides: TGTGCCAGCCTCTCCCGGAGCGGAGGGAAGCCCTACAATGAGCAGTTCTTC.

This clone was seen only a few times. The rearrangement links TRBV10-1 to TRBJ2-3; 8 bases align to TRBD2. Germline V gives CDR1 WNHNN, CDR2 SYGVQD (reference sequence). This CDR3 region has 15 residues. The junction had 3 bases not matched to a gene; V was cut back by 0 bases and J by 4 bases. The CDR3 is CASSESGLASDTQYF. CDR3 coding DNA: TGCGCCAGCAGTGAGTCAGGACTAGCCTCAGATACGCAGTATTTT.

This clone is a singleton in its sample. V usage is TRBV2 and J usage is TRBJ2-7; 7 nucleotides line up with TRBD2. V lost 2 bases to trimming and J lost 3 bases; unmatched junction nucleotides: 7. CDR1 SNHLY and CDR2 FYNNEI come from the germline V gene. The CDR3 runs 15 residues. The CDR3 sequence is CASSETGGSFYEQYF. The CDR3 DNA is TGTGCCAGCAGTGAAACGGGAGGATCTTTCTACGAGCAGTACTTC.

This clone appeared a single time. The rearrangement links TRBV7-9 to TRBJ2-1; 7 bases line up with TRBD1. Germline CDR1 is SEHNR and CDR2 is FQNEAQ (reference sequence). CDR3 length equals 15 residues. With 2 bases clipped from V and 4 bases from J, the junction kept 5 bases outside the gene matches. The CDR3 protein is CASSLLPGGYNEQFF. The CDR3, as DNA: TGTGCCAGCAGCTTACTACCAGGGGGTTACAATGAGCAGTTCTTC.

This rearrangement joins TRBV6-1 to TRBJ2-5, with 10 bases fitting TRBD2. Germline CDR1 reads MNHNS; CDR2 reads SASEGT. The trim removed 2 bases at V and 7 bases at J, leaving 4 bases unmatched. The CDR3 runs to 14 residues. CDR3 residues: CASSETSGVVTQYF. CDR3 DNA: TGTGCCAGCAGTGAAACTAGCGGGGTCGTGACCCAGTACTTC.

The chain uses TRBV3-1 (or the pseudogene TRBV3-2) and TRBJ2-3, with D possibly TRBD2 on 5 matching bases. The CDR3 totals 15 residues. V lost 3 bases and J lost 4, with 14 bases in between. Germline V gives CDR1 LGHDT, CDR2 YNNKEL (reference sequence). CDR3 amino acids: CASSHRSVGPDTQYF. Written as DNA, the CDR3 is TGTGCCAGCAGCCACCGTAGCGTTGGCCCAGATACGCAGTATTTT.

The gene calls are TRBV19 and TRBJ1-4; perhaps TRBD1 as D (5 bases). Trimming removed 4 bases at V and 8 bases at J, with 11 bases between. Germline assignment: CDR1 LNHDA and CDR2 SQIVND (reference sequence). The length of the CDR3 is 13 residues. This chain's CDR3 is CASSRQGGEKLFF. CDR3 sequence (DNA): TGTGCCAGTAGTAGGCAGGGTGGAGAAAAACTGTTTTTT.

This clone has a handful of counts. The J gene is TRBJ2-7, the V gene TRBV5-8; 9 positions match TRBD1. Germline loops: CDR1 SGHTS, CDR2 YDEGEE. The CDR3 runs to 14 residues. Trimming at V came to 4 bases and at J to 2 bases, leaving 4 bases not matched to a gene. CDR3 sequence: CASSRRQGAYEQYV. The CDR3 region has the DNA TGTGCCAGCAGCAGACGACAGGGGGCCTACGAGCAGTACGTC.

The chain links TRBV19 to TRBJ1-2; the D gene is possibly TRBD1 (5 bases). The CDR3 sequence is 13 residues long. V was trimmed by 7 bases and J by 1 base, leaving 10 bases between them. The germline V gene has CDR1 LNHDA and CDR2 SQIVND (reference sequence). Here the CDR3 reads CASKGLSNYGYTF. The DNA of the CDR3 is TGTGCCAGTAAGGGGCTGAGTAACTATGGCTACACCTTC.